This T cell receptor beta chain was recovered during a study of cytomegalovirus exposure and HLA in healthy donors. Study overall: Of the donors genotyped, several hundred in all, about 76% fell in the Caucasian-associated ancestry cluster.

Study-level findings and limits: Presence/absence analyses assumed roughly uniform sequencing depth across donors, which may not hold.

The germline V gene has CDR1 LGHNA and CDR2 YNFKEQ. This CDR3 contains 12 residues. V was clipped by 2 bases and J by 8 bases; unmatched bases: 2. The PCR contained 60 Vbeta and 13 Jbeta primers. Here immunoSEQ multiplex PCR was the method, and the copy in TCRdb shows in-frame clones only, minus some. The repertoire consists of about 160,000 clones, with 79% occurring once and the leading ten covering around 3.2%. This clone appeared a few times. The antigen remains unidentified. The V gene is TRBV4-2, the J gene TRBJ1-1, with 7 bases matching TRBD1. The sample consisted of PBMCs. The TCR comes from a human donor in good health. The CDR3 spells CASSQRQGEAFF. The CDR3, as DNA: TGTGCCAGCAGCCAACGACAGGGCGAAGCTTTCTTT.